This T cell receptor beta chain was captured in a study of cytomegalovirus exposure and HLA in healthy donors. Study-wide results and caveats: The authors reported that TCR beta sequences could predict HLA-A and HLA-B alleles. These predictions were accurate for most subjects in the first cohort. A later analysis linked around 17,000 TCR beta sequences to HLA alleles at 0.05 false discovery rate. In vitro checks showed that a few CMV-associated chains really do target CMV antigens.

PCR primers comprised 60 Vbeta and 13 Jbeta primers. Assay used: immunoSEQ multiplex PCR; TCRdb lists only in-frame clones, some missing. The data show a few hundred thousand clones, around 77% seen once. A word on this clone: The antigen is undetermined.

Sequencing was carried out using PBMCs. This TCR derives from a woman in her 30s in good health and CMV-seronegative.

CDR3 coding DNA: TGTGCCAGCAGCTTAGTAGCGGGAGGCCTCTACAATGAGCAGTTCTTC. Protein product: CASSLVAGGLYNEQFF. The gene calls are TRBV7-2 and TRBJ2-1; 10 nucleotides agree with TRBD2. V lost 1 base and J lost 3; bases outside the gene matches: 3. The CDR3 consists of 16 residues. CDR1 SGHTA and CDR2 FQGNSA come from the germline V gene.